The sequence of this TCR beta chain was determined in a study of T cell responses to AZD1222 COVID-19 vaccine. Clones were read by immunoSEQ multiplex PCR, and TCRdb kept only the in-frame ones, dropping some. Among 130,000 to 150,000 clones listed, just under 95% were seen once. From germline, CDR1 is LNHDA and CDR2 SQIVND (reference sequence). The CDR3 covers 13 residues. V lost 5 bases, J lost 7 bases, and 7 bases stayed unmatched. Sequenced material: peripheral blood, taken on day 0 of AZD1222 vaccination. The receptor's source is an adult in good health. The chain carries TRBV19 and TRBJ1-2; 7 nucleotides match TRBD1. CDR3 in DNA: TGTGCCAGTAGTCACAGGGGTAGTAGTGGCTACACCTTC. Protein: CASSHRGSSGYTF.